This T cell receptor beta chain was recorded in a study of OX40 agonist ivuxolimab in advanced cancers. Study summary: Ivuxolimab is an agonistic anti-OX40 (CD134) antibody, and patients were treated with it. Therapy given before enrollment (anti-PD-1, anti-PD-L1 or anti-CTLA-4) was allowed, and 35% to 45% had some.

Some clones are missing from TCRdb's copy, which holds only in-frame ones; the method was immunoSEQ multiplex PCR. The sample lists 25,000 or so clones, roughly four fifths occurring once. Study outcomes and limitations: Dose levels from 0.1 to 3.0 mg/kg saw CD4+ and CD8+ blood T cells expand clonally by week 6.

Regarding this clone: Antigen: not known.

After removal of 3 bases from V and 6 bases from J, the junction contained 6 bases not matched to a gene. CDR1 is SGHRS and CDR2 is YFSETQ in the germline V gene. The CDR3 has 13 residues. The investigators sampled blood at baseline, at cycle 4 day 1, and at cycle 7 day 1. The V and J genes are TRBV5-1 and TRBJ2-7; 7 bases align to TRBD1. The sequence came from an adult with an advanced solid tumor such as melanoma, head and neck, liver or kidney cancer. The sample was CD4+ or CD8+ T cells sorted from blood, taken in a trial of the OX40 agonist ivuxolimab. The CDR3 DNA reads as TGCGCCAGCAGCTCCACAGGGGATCCCGAGCAGTACTTC. This gives the protein CASSSTGDPEQYF.